Shown below are 25 T cell receptor beta chains from a single sample sequenced in a study of OX40 agonist ivuxolimab in advanced cancers. Repertoires were generated with immunoSEQ multiplex PCR, while TCRdb's copy carries only in-frame clones and drops some. The top ten hold roughly 4.5% of the sample, which has under 60,000 clones, roughly 90% seen once. This specimen was CD4+ or CD8+ T cells sorted from blood, taken in a trial of the OX40 agonist ivuxolimab. The source of these receptors is an adult with an advanced solid tumor such as melanoma, head and neck, liver or kidney cancer.

V gene TRBV5-1 combines with J gene TRBJ1-3; TRBD1 agrees at 10 bases. The CDR3 has 15 residues. CDR1 SGHRS and CDR2 YFSETQ come from the germline V gene. The ends lost 3 bases at V and 3 bases at J; junction bases unmatched: 3. CDR3 region: CASSSGDRGGNTIYF. DNA for the CDR3: TGCGCCAGCAGCTCGGGGGACAGGGGTGGAAACACCATATATTTT.

J is TRBJ2-6 and V is TRBV28, with 10 bases identical to TRBD1. The CDR3 has 18 residues. The germline V gene encodes CDR1 MDHEN and CDR2 SYDVKM. The trim removed 5 bases at V and 1 base at J, leaving 8 bases unmatched. The CDR3 DNA is TGTGCCAGCAGTGCACTTGGACAGGGGGTATCTGGGGCCAACGTCCTGACTTTC. The encoded protein is CASSALGQGVSGANVLTF.

The V call is TRBV27, the J call TRBJ1-2; possible D gene TRBD1, 5 bases. Deletions cut 4 bases from V and 5 bases from J, with 20 bases between. Germline V CDR1 and CDR2: MNHEY, SMNVEV (reference sequence). The CDR3 spans 16 residues. The CDR3: CASSYSLRGQYYGYTF. CDR3 nucleotide sequence: TGTGCCAGCAGTTATAGCCTCCGGGGCCAATATTATGGCTACACCTTC.

CDR3 DNA sequence: TGTGCCAGCAGTGGGCTGGGACTGACCTACGAGCAGTACTTC. Protein product: CASSGLGLTYEQYF. The rearrangement joins TRBV25-1 to TRBJ2-7; weak D call: TRBD2 (6 bases). Germline loops: CDR1 MGHDK, CDR2 SYGVNS. Trimming took 4 bases from V and 2 from J, leaving 12 bases between them. There are 14 residues in the CDR3.

This clone was seen a few times. The V gene is TRBV7-8, the J gene TRBJ2-3; D may be TRBD1 or TRBD2 (5 bases each). Germline CDR1 and CDR2: SGHVS and FQNEAQ. Trimming removed 5 bases at V and 7 bases at J, with 16 bases between. The CDR3 is 14 amino acids. The CDR3 loop reads CASSPRGTINTQYF. The DNA for the CDR3 is TGTGCCAGCAGCCCCCGAGGGACCATCAATACGCAGTATTTT. Looking up the rest from reference TRBV7-8 and TRBJ2-3 gives the full variable domain: GAGVSQSPRYKVAKRGQDVALRCDPISGHVSLFWYQQALGQGPEFLTYFQNEAQLDKSGLPSDRFFAERPEGSVSTLKIQRTQQEDSAVYLCASSPRGTINTQYFGPGTRLTVL.

The chain is built from TRBV7-9 and TRBJ1-4; D ambiguous. CDR3 length: 14 residues. V was pared by 5 bases and J by 3 bases, with 10 bases between. Germline V lookup: CDR1 SEHNR, CDR2 FQNEAQ (reference sequence). The CDR3 nucleotides read TGTGCCAGCAGCCCTGCAGGTTCTAATGAAAAACTGTTTTTT. It encodes CASSPAGSNEKLFF.

This chain joins TRBV6-5 and TRBJ1-2; D might be TRBD1 (5 bases). V lost 4 bases and J lost 0, with 12 bases in between. The CDR3 is 15 residues long. Germline loops: CDR1 MNHEY, CDR2 SVGAGI. CDR3 residues: CASSFRQRPNYGYTF. The CDR3, as DNA: TGTGCCAGCAGTTTCCGACAGCGACCTAACTATGGCTACACCTTC.

This chain uses TRBV19 with TRBJ2-3; TRBD1 or TRBD2 may be the D gene (5 bases each). The CDR3 has 13 amino acids. Trimming shortened V by 3 bases and J by 3 bases, and 7 bases separated the two germline ends. CDR1 and CDR2 from the germline V gene are LNHDA and SQIVND (reference sequence). The CDR3 reads CASSMGRTDTQYF. CDR3 coding DNA: TGTGCCAGTAGTATGGGACGGACAGATACGCAGTATTTT.

The chain links TRBV11-2 to TRBJ2-2; 13 nucleotides align to TRBD2. Looked up from germline, CDR1 is SGHAT and CDR2 is FQNNGV. Unmatched junction bases numbered 8, after V lost 4 bases and J lost 0 bases. This CDR3 has 19 amino acids. The CDR3 loop is CASSSLRTSGGPNTGELFF. For the CDR3, the DNA is TGTGCCAGCAGCTCCTTGCGGACTAGCGGGGGTCCGAACACCGGGGAGCTGTTTTTT.

CDR3: CASSVEVGWEQYF. The CDR3 nucleotides read TGTGCCAGCAGCGTAGAGGTAGGGTGGGAGCAGTACTTC. This sequence joins TRBV9 and TRBJ2-7; D remains ambiguous. This CDR3 contains 13 residues. CDR1 SGDLS and CDR2 YYNGEE come from the germline V gene. V was shortened by 0 bases and J by 7 bases, with 11 bases between the two germline ends.

This clone was recorded a few times. The chain couples TRBV18 to TRBJ1-5, with D uncertain. In germline, CDR1 is KGHSH, CDR2 LQKENI. The CDR3 has 13 amino acids. V was cut by 1 base and J by 0 bases, with 1 base left in between. Here the CDR3 reads CASSPLSNQPQHF. The CDR3 DNA is TGTGCCAGCTCACCACTTAGCAATCAGCCCCAGCATTTT.

The J gene is TRBJ2-7, the V gene TRBV2, with TRBD1 matching over 7 bases. CDR3 size: 12 residues. Losses at the gene ends were 6 bases for V and 4 bases for J; bases not matched to a gene: 3. Germline values: CDR1 SNHLY, CDR2 FYNNEI. DNA of the CDR3: TGTGCCAGCAGACCGACAGGGTACGAGCAGTACTTC. Its translation: CASRPTGYEQYF.

The V and J genes are TRBV5-1 and TRBJ1-5; no clear D. The V gene's germline CDR1 is SGHRS and CDR2 YFSETQ. The V gene lost 1 base and the J gene lost 3 bases, with 11 bases spanning the gap. The CDR3 length is 15 residues. The CDR3, as DNA: TGCGCCAGCAGCTTGAGTCCGGGTTTCAATCAGCCCCAGCATTTT. Amino acids: CASSLSPGFNQPQHF.

In its sample, this clone was seen once. The chain is built from TRBV10-3 and TRBJ2-3; tentatively, D is TRBD1 (6 bases). This CDR3 has 13 amino acids. The V and J ends lost 8 bases and 4 bases respectively, with 13 bases between them. The germline V gene has CDR1 ENHRY and CDR2 SYGVKD. The CDR3 protein is CAIGTGSPDTQYF. CDR3 nucleotides: TGTGCCATCGGCACAGGGAGTCCAGATACGCAGTATTTT.

This chain links TRBV27 with TRBJ2-2; 7 bases are a match to TRBD1. The CDR3 consists of 16 residues. The germline gives CDR1 MNHEY, CDR2 SMNVEV (reference sequence). The V gene end was trimmed by 6 bases and the J gene end by 3 bases; junction bases not matched to a gene: 10. The CDR3 loop is CASRKLTGSDTGELFF. The CDR3 nucleotides are TGTGCCAGCAGAAAATTGACAGGGTCCGACACCGGGGAGCTGTTTTTT.

The chain is built from TRBV18 and TRBJ1-2; D not certain. Germline V lookup: CDR1 KGHSH, CDR2 LQKENI. The CDR3 is 14 residues long. V was clipped by 2 bases and J by 8 bases, with 15 bases between them. The CDR3 DNA is TGTGCCAGCTCACCAGGGGAGGGCCTGATGGGCTACACCTTC. Amino acids: CASSPGEGLMGYTF.

This clone occurred a few times. Here the CDR3 reads CASSQEPGQGFNGYTF. In DNA form, the CDR3 reads TGTGCCAGCAGCCAAGAACCGGGACAGGGTTTCAATGGCTACACCTTC. The chain couples TRBV4-2 to TRBJ1-2; 9 bases map to TRBD1. V shed 0 bases, J shed 6 bases, and the junction held 8 bases outside the gene matches. CDR1 and CDR2 from the germline V gene are LGHNA and YNFKEQ. CDR3 size: 16 residues.

This clone was counted between two and nine times. The V and J genes are TRBV20-1 and TRBJ1-1; D uncertain. CDR1 is DFQATT and CDR2 is SNEGSKA in the germline V gene (reference sequence). Trimming took 3 bases from V and 6 from J, leaving 8 bases between them. CDR3 size: 11 residues. The CDR3 here is CSARTTSEAFF. The CDR3 DNA reads TGCAGTGCTAGGACAACCTCTGAAGCTTTCTTT.

The J gene is TRBJ2-3, the V gene TRBV5-1, with 8 bases that match TRBD1. The CDR3 contains 13 residues. After removal of 9 bases from V and 0 bases from J, the junction contained 3 bases not matched to a gene. Germline assignment: CDR1 SGHRS and CDR2 YFSETQ. This chain's CDR3 is CATRQGSTDTQYF. In DNA, the CDR3 is TGCGCCACCCGACAGGGGAGCACAGATACGCAGTATTTT.

CDR3 nucleotides: TGTGCCAGCAGCTTAAATGACGGCTATGGCTACACCTTC. It yields the protein CASSLNDGYGYTF. V is TRBV7-9 and J is TRBJ1-2; D remains unclear. The CDR3 contains 13 residues. The V gene's germline CDR1 is SEHNR and CDR2 FQNEAQ (reference sequence). The V gene lost 2 bases and the J gene lost 4 bases, with 8 bases spanning the gap.

This chain links TRBV7-8 with TRBJ1-5, with D uncertain. The CDR3 extends over 14 amino acids. With 1 base removed from V and 3 bases from J, the gap between germline ends came to 7 bases. The germline CDR1 and CDR2 sequences are SGHVS and FQNEAQ. CDR3 protein: CASSLGQPNQPQHF. The CDR3 DNA is TGTGCCAGCAGCTTAGGGCAGCCCAATCAGCCCCAGCATTTT.

V and J are TRBV7-3 and TRBJ2-2, with D perhaps TRBD1 (6 bases). The V end was cut by 11 bases, the J end by 1 base, with 11 bases between. Germline CDR1 and CDR2: SGHTA and FQGTGA. There are 13 residues in the CDR3. DNA for the CDR3: TGTGCCTCGACAGGAGAGAACACCGGGGAGCTGTTTTTT. It specifies CASTGENTGELFF.

The chain joins TRBV29-1 to TRBJ1-1, with TRBD1 matching 9 bases. Looked up from germline, CDR1 is SQVTM and CDR2 is ANQGSEA. After removal of 5 bases from V and 11 bases from J, the junction contained 6 bases not matched to a gene. The CDR3 loop spans 11 amino acids. CDR3 in DNA: TGCAGCGTTTTACAGGGGGCGAGGGCTTTCTTT. Residues: CSVLQGARAFF.

The chain recombines TRBV2 with TRBJ2-1, with 7 bases identical to TRBD1. This CDR3 has 15 residues. V was pared by 6 bases and J by 0 bases, with 5 bases of the junction left unmatched. CDR1 is SNHLY and CDR2 is FYNNEI in the germline V gene. DNA for the CDR3: TGTGCCAGCAGGAGCCGGGACAGCTCCTACAATGAGCAGTTCTTC. This codes for CASRSRDSSYNEQFF.

This chain connects TRBV2 to TRBJ1-1; 11 nucleotides match TRBD1. This CDR3 comprises 17 residues. Germline V gives CDR1 SNHLY, CDR2 FYNNEI. J was trimmed by 1 base and V by 3 bases; bases with no gene match: 7. CDR3 sequence reads: CASSDSGTGGRNTEAFF. The CDR3 nucleotides are TGTGCCAGCAGTGATTCCGGGACAGGGGGAAGGAACACTGAAGCTTTCTTT.